This passage covers 12 T cell receptor beta chains from one sample sequenced in a study of regulatory T cells in long-lasting Graves disease. Time point denoted: newly diagnosed GD, antithyroid drugs for less than 3 months. From RNA extracted from PBMCs, the TCR library was made. Arm-PCR of CDR3 regions and iRepertoire HTBI primers were the basis on which TCR beta libraries were built. One entry per CDR3 protein results from TCRdb running MiXCR on the multiplex PCR reads. This sample has hundreds of thousands of distinct CDR3 sequences; around 16% occur once, and the top ten carry roughly 25%. This sample also belongs to another study, concerning T cells in Graves' hyperthyroidism and ophthalmopathy.

Sample: peripheral blood mononuclear cells (PBMCs), taken at new diagnosis, from a patient treated with antithyroid drugs. These receptor sequences come from a middle-aged woman with Graves disease.

Many counts were recorded for this clonotype. The chain is built from TRBV2 and TRBJ1-4; D is unresolved. Between the trimmed V and J ends, which lost 4 bases and 7 bases, there was a span of 4 bases. This CDR3 comprises 11 residues. Per the germline V gene, CDR1 is SNHLY and CDR2 is FYNNEI. The DNA of the CDR3 is TGTGCCAGCAGTGCGACTGAAAAACTGTTTTTT. It is translated as CASSATEKLFF.

This clonotype was picked up many times. This chain uses TRBV2 with TRBJ1-6, with 7 bases lining up with TRBD1. V trimming: 6 bases; J trimming: 0 bases; junction bases outside the gene matches: 5. The CDR3 extends over 16 amino acids. Germline-derived CDR1 and CDR2 are SNHLY and FYNNEI. This CDR3 is CASSAGGSSYNSPLHF. The CDR3 DNA reads TGTGCCAGCAGCGCAGGGGGAAGCTCCTATAATTCACCCCTCCACTTT. Supplemented by reference TRBV2 and TRBJ1-6, the full variable domain reads EPEVTQTPSHQVTQMGQEVILRCVPISNHLYFYWYRQILGQKVEFLVSFYNNEISEKSEIFDDQFSVERPDGSNFTLKIRSTKLEDSAMYFCASSAGGSSYNSPLHFGNGTRLTVT.

With respect to this clonotype: A read error is possible here, since a much larger clone lies one base away. This sequence joins TRBV6-1 and TRBJ2-2; 7 bases are a match to TRBD1. The CDR3 sequence is 16 residues long. CDR1 is MNHNS and CDR2 is SASEGT in the germline V gene. The DNA of the CDR3 is TGTGTCAGTCGACTGGACTTACAGGGGCGCACCGGGGAGCTGTTTTTT. Translating gives CVSRLDLQGRTGELFF.

This clonotype was recorded a few times. The chain is built from TRBV19 and TRBJ1-1; D remains unclear. V lost 1 base and J lost 1, with 7 bases in between. The germline V gene has CDR1 LNHDA and CDR2 SQIVND (reference sequence). The CDR3 is 14 amino acids. The CDR3 bases are TGTGCCAGTAGTATAGGCCCATCGAACACTGAAGCTTTCTTT. This sequence encodes CASSIGPSNTEAFF.

This clonotype has at least ten counts. The chain couples TRBV2 to TRBJ1-2, with no clear D. The V end lost 5 bases, the J end lost 6 bases, and 16 bases lay between the germline ends. Germline V CDR1 and CDR2: SNHLY, FYNNEI. This CDR3 spans 14 amino acids. DNA for the CDR3: TGTGCCAGCAGTTTAGTCCAGTCAAGGGATGGCTACACCTTC. This codes for CASSLVQSRDGYTF.

Only a few counts were recorded for this clonotype. This chain uses TRBV20-1 with TRBJ2-7; D gene uncertain. This CDR3 has 13 residues. Germline V gene data show CDR1 as DFQATT and CDR2 as SNEGSKA (reference sequence). V dropped 6 bases and J dropped 2 bases, with 14 bases sitting between them. The chain's CDR3 is CSAPNLDAYEQYF. The DNA of the CDR3 is TGCAGTGCCCCTAACTTGGACGCCTACGAGCAGTACTTC.

V gene TRBV9 combines with J gene TRBJ1-5, with TRBD1 identical over 7 bases. Losses at the gene ends were 4 bases for V and 0 bases for J; bases not matched to a gene: 4. The CDR3 length is 15 residues. Germline assignment: CDR1 SGDLS and CDR2 YYNGEE. The CDR3 bases are TGTGCCAGCAGCAAGGGACAGCATAGCAATCAGCCCCAGCATTTT. Its protein is CASSKGQHSNQPQHF.

The gene calls are TRBV20-1 and TRBJ1-1; D is perhaps TRBD1 (6 bases). The CDR3 extends over 13 amino acids. Germline V gene lookup returns CDR1 DFQATT and CDR2 SNEGSKA (reference sequence). This chain's CDR3 is CMAHREINTEAFF. Written as DNA, the CDR3 is TGCATGGCCCACAGGGAAATAAACACTGAAGCTTTCTTT.

This clonotype was observed many times. The genes are TRBV10-3 and TRBJ2-7; TRBD2 matches at 7 bases. There are 12 residues in the CDR3. Germline CDR1 and CDR2: ENHRY and SYGVKD. Trimming cost V 6 bases and J 3 bases; bases outside gene matches: 2. CDR3 sequence reads: CAIRAGVYEQYF. CDR3 bases: TGTGCCATCAGGGCGGGGGTCTACGAGCAGTACTTC.

This chain joins TRBV4-1 and TRBJ2-7, with 9 bases aligning to TRBD1. CDR1 is MGHRA, CDR2 YSYEKL, per germline. The CDR3 is made up of 17 amino acids. Losses at the gene ends were 4 bases for V and 3 bases for J; bases not matched to a gene: 13. CDR3: CASSPGQGQGRLYEQYF. The CDR3 DNA reads as TGCGCCAGCAGCCCCGGACAGGGGCAGGGTCGACTCTACGAGCAGTACTTC.

The V call is TRBV5-4, the J call TRBJ2-7; TRBD1 might be the D (6 bases). The length of the CDR3 is 13 residues. With 4 bases removed from V and 7 bases from J, the gap between germline ends came to 15 bases. Germline V gives CDR1 SGHNT, CDR2 YYREEE (reference sequence). The CDR3 loop reads CASSQTQGREQYF. In DNA, the CDR3 is TGTGCCAGCAGCCAAACTCAGGGGCGGGAGCAGTACTTC.

This clonotype showed up many times. The gene calls are TRBV18 and TRBJ2-1; the D call may be TRBD1 or TRBD2 (5 bases each). Germline CDR1 is KGHSH and CDR2 is LQKENI. Trimming took off 1 base at V and 5 bases at J, with 12 bases between the two ends. There are 15 residues in the CDR3. The CDR3 region has the DNA TGTGCCAGCTCACCACGCCGGGACGGGCACAATGAGCAGTTCTTC. This gives the protein CASSPRRDGHNEQFF.